This T cell receptor beta chain was identified during a study of blood T cell repertoires in COVID-19. Study in general: The analysed material was cDNA or gDNA that came from T cells, B-cell-depleted T cells, or PBMCs.

CDR3 size: 14 residues. CDR1 is LGHDT, CDR2 YNNKEL, per germline (reference sequence). The V and J ends lost 9 bases and 2 bases respectively, with 17 bases between them. Original methodology: Amplified reference gene primers provided the basis for estimating nucleated cell counts. This table comes from immunoSEQ multiplex PCR, and its TCRdb copy is limited to in-frame clones, with some not included. That table gives V, J and clone size, and the DNA gave D and trimming. This table holds 95,000 to 150,000 clones, about 70% found once. The gene calls are TRBV3-1 (or the pseudogene TRBV3-2) and TRBJ2-7; a weak D match, TRBD2 (7 bases). The TCR comes from a man of 80 years or more with COVID-19, enrolled during active disease. The sequenced material came from peripheral blood. CDR3 coding DNA: TGTGCCAGAGGGAGGGGGTCCGGAACCTACGAGCAGTACTTC. As protein: CARGRGSGTYEQYF.